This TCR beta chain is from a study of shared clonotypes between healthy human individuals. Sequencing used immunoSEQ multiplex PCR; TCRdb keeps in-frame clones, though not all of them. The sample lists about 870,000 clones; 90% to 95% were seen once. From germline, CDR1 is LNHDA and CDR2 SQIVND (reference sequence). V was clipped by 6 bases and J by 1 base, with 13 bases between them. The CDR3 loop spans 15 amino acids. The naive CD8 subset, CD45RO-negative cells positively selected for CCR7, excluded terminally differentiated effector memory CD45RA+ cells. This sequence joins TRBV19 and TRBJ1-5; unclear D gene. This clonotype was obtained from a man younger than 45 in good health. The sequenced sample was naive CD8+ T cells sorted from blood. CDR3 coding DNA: TGTGCCAGTAGGCCGGGGTATTGGAGCAATCAGCCCCAGCATTTT. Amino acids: CASRPGYWSNQPQHF. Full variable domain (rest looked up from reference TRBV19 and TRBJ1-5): DGGITQSPKYLFRKEGQNVTLSCEQNLNHDAMYWYRQDPGQGLRLIYYSQIVNDFQKGDIAEGYSVSREKKESFPLTVTSAQKNPTAFYLCASRPGYWSNQPQHFGDGTRLSIL.